This T cell receptor beta chain is drawn from a study of T cell responses to AZD1222 COVID-19 vaccine (dated by TCRdb to about 2021). About the investigation overall: AZD1222 recipients given second doses at about 4 weeks or at about 12 weeks were pooled, since spike-specific TCR depth and breadth were not found to differ between the two schedules. TCR sequencing covered some 250 trial participants: 200 to 210 given two doses of AZD1222 and 26 given two doses of MenACWY control vaccine. Trial participants were enrolled by age into 18-55, 56-69 and 70-plus year subgroups, with about 150, 28 and 57 TCR-sequenced participants respectively. The full study reports these points: In the small 56-69-year group, the increase in depth fell short of significance, most likely because of low power. Conclusions about previously exposed vaccinees are limited, since just a handful of AZD1222 recipients were seropositive for SARS-CoV-2 at baseline. No day 14 peak-response samples were available, so repertoires were characterized only after the peak T cell response. Most participants were white British and females outnumbered males, and the authors suggested that clonal diversity may have been underestimated. Reportedly, close to half of the unique spike-specific TCRs recognized epitopes lying outside the regions that are mutated in the B.1.351 and B.1.1.7 variants. After two AZD1222 doses, spike-specific TCR breadth and depth were significantly higher than at day 0 and than in MenACWY recipients. Vaccine-associated CD4 TCRs spanned the whole spike protein, with dominant responses in regions 160-218 and 743-854.

The time point label corresponds to: baseline before first vaccination. Samples from vaccinated people were obtained from the UK trials COV001 and COV002, which included a single-blind randomized controlled phase 2/3 trial of AZD1222 (ChAdOx1 nCoV-19) in healthy adults. Trial participant PBMC samples were collected at day 0 and day 28 after the second dose for TCRbeta chain sequencing. From its cysteine to its phenylalanine, the CDR3 spans 17 amino acids. The CDR3 DNA has 51 bases and is translated from base 1. The germline V gene sets CDR1 to MDHEN and CDR2 to SYDVKM. The germline V end is reduced by 5 bases and the J end by 4 bases; junction bases left unmatched: 11. The CDR3 regions of human TCRbeta chains were analyzed by immunosequencing. As for the original processing: Repertoire TCRs were matched against a reference library of SARS-CoV-2-specific TCRs generated with the MIRA antigen-specificity platform. Breadth meant the fraction of unique TCRs that were SARS-CoV-2-associated, whereas depth meant the fraction of total T cells that were SARS-CoV-2-associated. Using the MIRA data, every spike-specific TCR was mapped to the spike region that the TCR reacted to and assigned to either a CD4 or a CD8 class. Log10-transformed breadth and depth values were compared by one-way ANOVA with Sidak's multiple comparisons tests. The table was pulled from immuneACCESS by TCRdb, which kept in-frame rearrangements only. Such tables lose some clones; where checked, under half of the loss comes from unresolved V genes, and the rest has no known cause. That table gives V, J and clone size, and the DNA gave D and trimming. Recorded for this sample are about 150,000 clones; 90% of them occurred a single time. Clones ranked in the top ten supply about 20% of the sample.

Regarding this clone: Which antigen it targets is not known. No base quality information exists; no much larger clone differs at one position.

The sequence was collected from an adult in good health. This receptor chain uses TRBV28 and TRBJ2-2; TRBD1 matches 9 bases in the middle. Sequenced material: peripheral blood, taken on day 0 of AZD1222 vaccination. For the CDR3, the sequence is CASSLPGQGAGTGELFF. The nucleotides read TGTGCCAGCAGTCTGCCGGGACAGGGAGCGGGCACCGGGGAGCTGTTTTTT. Supplemented by the reference TRBV28 and TRBJ2-2 proteins around the CDR3, the complete variable domain is DVKVTQSSRYLVKRTGEKVFLECVQDMDHENMFWYRQDPGLGLRLIYFSYDVKMKEKGDIPEGYSVSREKKERFSLILESASTNQTSMYLCASSLPGQGAGTGELFFGEGSRLTVL.